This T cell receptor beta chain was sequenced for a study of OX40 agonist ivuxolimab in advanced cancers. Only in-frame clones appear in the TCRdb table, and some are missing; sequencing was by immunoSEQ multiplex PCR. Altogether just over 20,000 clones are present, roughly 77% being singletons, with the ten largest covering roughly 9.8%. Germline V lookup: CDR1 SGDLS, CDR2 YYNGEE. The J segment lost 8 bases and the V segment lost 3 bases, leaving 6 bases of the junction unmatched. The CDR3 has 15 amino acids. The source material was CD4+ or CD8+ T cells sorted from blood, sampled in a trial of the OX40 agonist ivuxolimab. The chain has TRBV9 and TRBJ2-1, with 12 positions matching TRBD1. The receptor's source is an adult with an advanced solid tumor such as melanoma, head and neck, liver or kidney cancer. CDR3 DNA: TGTGCCAGCAGCGCTTTGGGACAGGGGGCCTATGAGCAGTTCTTC. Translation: CASSALGQGAYEQFF.